The 7 T cell receptor beta chains reported below all come from one sample, sequenced in a study of blood T cell repertoires in COVID-19. TCRdb's copy holds only in-frame clones and misses some; the assay was immunoSEQ multiplex PCR. The sample carries 95,000 to 150,000 clones, about 88% recorded once. Sequences were obtained from peripheral blood. The receptor set was obtained from a woman older than 75 with acute or convalescent COVID-19.

This rearrangement joins TRBV19 to TRBJ2-4; D is possibly TRBD2 (5 bases). Germline V gene lookup returns CDR1 LNHDA and CDR2 SQIVND (reference sequence). V lost 1 base and J lost 3, with 19 bases in between. The CDR3 is made up of 18 amino acids. The CDR3 is CASSIAPQLVGGKNIQYF. CDR3 sequence (DNA): TGTGCCAGTAGTATAGCCCCCCAGTTAGTTGGAGGCAAAAACATTCAGTACTTC.

The chain combines TRBV18 with TRBJ2-3; 7 bases line up with TRBD1. The V and J ends lost 3 bases and 0 bases, in that order; junction bases with no gene match: 3. The CDR3 consists of 15 residues. Germline loops: CDR1 KGHSH, CDR2 LQKENI. The CDR3 nucleotides are TGTGCCAGCTCACCGAGACAGGGTAGCACAGATACGCAGTATTTT. Translating gives CASSPRQGSTDTQYF.

This chain connects TRBV7-8 to TRBJ1-2, with 12 bases aligning to TRBD1. The germline V gene has CDR1 SGHVS and CDR2 FQNEAQ. CDR3 length: 16 residues. Trimming cost V 2 bases and J 4 bases; bases outside gene matches: 5. The CDR3: CASSLHGTGGVYGYTF. As DNA, the CDR3 is TGTGCCAGCAGCTTACACGGGACAGGGGGCGTCTATGGCTACACCTTC.

J is TRBJ2-3 and V is TRBV4-1; 15 positions agree with TRBD2. Germline V CDR1 and CDR2: MGHRA, YSYEKL. The CDR3 extends over 17 amino acids. The V and J ends lost 3 bases and 7 bases, in that order; junction bases with no gene match: 8. CDR3 region: CASSHRTSGGALNTQYF. The CDR3 DNA reads as TGCGCCAGCAGCCACCGGACTAGCGGGGGGGCATTAAATACGCAGTATTTT.

CDR3 residues: CASSYTGGDNEQFF. The DNA for the CDR3 is TGTGCCAGCAGCTATACAGGGGGGGATAATGAGCAGTTCTTC. The chain carries TRBV6-6 and TRBJ2-1; possibly TRBD1 for D (8 bases). V was shortened by 6 bases and J by 7 bases, with 16 bases between the two germline ends. Germline V gene data show CDR1 as MNHNY and CDR2 as SVGAGI (reference sequence). The CDR3 extends over 14 amino acids.

The V gene is TRBV3-1 (or the pseudogene TRBV3-2), the J gene TRBJ2-2; 10 nucleotides line up with TRBD2. CDR1 LGHDT and CDR2 YNNKEL come from the germline V gene (reference sequence). Germline trimming cut 4 bases from V and 8 bases from J; bases unmatched to any gene: 7. The CDR3 is 15 residues long. The CDR3 region has the DNA TGTGCCAGCAGCCCTAGCGGGGGCACGGCTGGGGAGCTGTTTTTT. Protein: CASSPSGGTAGELFF.

The chain joins TRBV19 to TRBJ1-1; 7 nucleotides line up with TRBD1. There are 14 residues in the CDR3. V was pared by 7 bases and J by 8 bases, with 13 bases of the junction left unmatched. Germline CDR1 LNHDA, CDR2 SQIVND (reference sequence). In nucleotides, the CDR3 is TGTGCCAGTACCCTTTCAGCCCGGACAGGCGAAGCTTTCTTT. It encodes CASTLSARTGEAFF.